Below, 20 T cell receptor beta chains from the same sample are listed, as sequenced in a study of shared clonotypes between healthy human individuals. Sequencing was performed with immunoSEQ multiplex PCR; in TCRdb, only in-frame clones are kept and a portion is missing. Of a few million clones listed, under 97% are singletons. Sequences were obtained from naive CD4+ T cells sorted from blood. The subset denotes: CD45RA+ positively selected. The receptors stem from a man aged 18 to 29 in good health.

The rearrangement uses TRBV10-1 and TRBJ1-1; 8 bases line up with TRBD1. The CDR3 covers 13 residues. Germline V lookup: CDR1 WNHNN, CDR2 SYGVQD (reference sequence). V was clipped by 0 bases and J by 7 bases; unmatched bases: 1. CDR3 sequence (DNA): TGCGCCAGCAGTGAGTCGACAGGGGTTGAAGCTTTCTTT. Translating gives CASSESTGVEAFF.

This chain joins TRBV28 and TRBJ1-4; TRBD1 agrees at 9 bases. Unmatched junction bases numbered 9, after V lost 8 bases and J lost 8 bases. The length of the CDR3 is 14 residues. Germline V gene lookup returns CDR1 MDHEN and CDR2 SYDVKM. The chain's CDR3 is CASGTTGGAEKLFF. Written as DNA, the CDR3 is TGTGCCAGCGGTACCACAGGGGGCGCGGAAAAACTGTTTTTT.

This chain links TRBV18 with TRBJ1-4; no definite D call. Germline V gives CDR1 KGHSH, CDR2 LQKENI. Trimming left V 2 bases short and J 6 bases short, with 7 bases between. The CDR3 contains 13 residues. CDR3 loop: CASSPGSDEKLFF. For the CDR3, the DNA is TGTGCCAGCTCACCAGGGAGCGATGAAAAACTGTTTTTT.

The chain couples TRBV2 to TRBJ2-5; D remains unclear. The CDR3 has 15 residues. The V end lost 4 bases, the J end lost 2 bases, and 14 bases lay between the germline ends. Per germline, CDR1 SNHLY and CDR2 FYNNEI. In DNA form, the CDR3 reads TGTGCCAGCAGTGTCTTGGGGATTGTACAAGAGACCCAGTACTTC. Its translation is CASSVLGIVQETQYF.

The chain carries TRBV28 and TRBJ1-2; the match to TRBD1 covers 8 bases. This CDR3 spans 15 amino acids. Germline CDR1 MDHEN, CDR2 SYDVKM. Trimming at V came to 6 bases and at J to 5 bases, leaving 11 bases not matched to a gene. Written as DNA, the CDR3 is TGTGCCAGCAGGAAGCTGACAGGGGAGGGTTATGGCTACACCTTC. Its translation is CASRKLTGEGYGYTF.

Turning to this clone: The identical CDR3 is also encoded by other nucleotide sequences in the sample. The chain combines TRBV5-1 with TRBJ1-1, with D perhaps TRBD1 (5 bases). V lost 4 bases to trimming and J lost 2 bases, with 12 bases between them. The CDR3 consists of 14 residues. CDR1 and CDR2 (germline): SGHRS, YFSETQ. This CDR3 reads CASSEGAGNTEAFF. In DNA, the CDR3 is TGCGCCAGCAGCGAAGGGGCCGGAAACACTGAAGCTTTCTTT.

Regarding this clone: Other nucleotide sequences in the sample specify the same CDR3. The rearrangement links TRBV6-1 to TRBJ2-7; D ambiguous. CDR3 length: 11 residues. Trimming took 2 bases from V and 3 from J, leaving 2 bases between them. CDR1 is MNHNS, CDR2 SASEGT, per germline. The CDR3: CASSENYEQYF. The CDR3 DNA reads TGTGCCAGCAGTGAAAACTACGAGCAGTACTTC.

A single count supports this clone. The chain joins TRBV10-1 to TRBJ2-2, with 7 bases fitting TRBD1. The CDR3 is 13 amino acids. V shed 6 bases and J 6 bases; nucleotides not matched to a gene: 4. Germline V gives CDR1 WNHNN, CDR2 SYGVQD (reference sequence). For the CDR3, the DNA is TGCGCCAGCAGCTGGGACAGCCCCGGGGAGCTGTTTTTT. This codes for CASSWDSPGELFF.

This chain links TRBV6-1 with TRBJ2-7, with a possible D match to TRBD1 (6 bases). From germline, CDR1 is MNHNS and CDR2 SASEGT. The CDR3 is 14 residues long. Trimming shortened V by 6 bases and J by 4 bases, and 16 bases separated the two germline ends. The DNA for the CDR3 is TGTGCCAGCAGGGATCCACAGGGTATTTACGAGCAGTACTTC. This translates into CASRDPQGIYEQYF.

This sequence joins TRBV7-8 and TRBJ1-5, with TRBD1 identical over 8 bases. With V trimmed by 5 bases and J by 7 bases, 13 bases remained unmatched. The CDR3 has 16 residues. From germline, CDR1 is SGHVS and CDR2 FQNEAQ. The CDR3 here is CASSPGGTGGRQPQHF. CDR3 in DNA: TGTGCCAGCAGCCCCGGGGGGACAGGCGGGAGGCAGCCCCAGCATTTT.

The chain carries TRBV7-9 and TRBJ1-2; 9 bases are a match to TRBD1. Germline CDR1 SEHNR, CDR2 FQNEAQ (reference sequence). V trimming: 4 bases; J trimming: 6 bases; junction bases outside the gene matches: 21. This CDR3 has 19 residues. The CDR3 loop is CASSSTLRDRVQRRNGYTF. The DNA of the CDR3 is TGTGCCAGCAGCTCGACCCTCCGGGACAGGGTTCAGAGGAGGAATGGCTACACCTTC.

The chain employs TRBV5-4 and TRBJ2-3; 7 bases fit TRBD1. The CDR3 extends over 15 amino acids. The V gene end was trimmed by 4 bases and the J gene end by 4 bases; junction bases not matched to a gene: 9. CDR1 SGHNT and CDR2 YYREEE come from the germline V gene (reference sequence). For the CDR3, the DNA is TGTGCCAGCAGCGGGGCACAGGGGTTATCAGATACGCAGTATTTT. It yields the protein CASSGAQGLSDTQYF.

As for this clone: Other DNA sequences in the same sample also yield this CDR3. The rearrangement links TRBV29-1 to TRBJ2-2, with D perhaps matching TRBD2 (5 bases). The CDR3 runs to 13 residues. The V and J ends lost 6 bases and 0 bases respectively, with 8 bases between them. The germline V gene has CDR1 SQVTM and CDR2 ANQGSEA. The CDR3, as DNA: TGCAGCGTCCGGGGAGCGAACACCGGGGAGCTGTTTTTT. Encoded protein: CSVRGANTGELFF.

The gene calls are TRBV15 and TRBJ2-6; unclear D gene. CDR1 and CDR2 from the germline V gene are LNHNV and YYDKDF (reference sequence). V was cut by 7 bases and J by 0 bases, with 22 bases left in between. The CDR3 contains 19 residues. The CDR3: CATKAFPGPMPSGANVLTF. The CDR3 DNA follows: TGTGCCACCAAGGCCTTCCCCGGACCCATGCCCTCTGGGGCCAACGTCCTGACTTTC.

This clone was observed a few times. This rearrangement joins TRBV6-1 to TRBJ2-1; D is possibly TRBD1 (6 bases). Germline assignment: CDR1 MNHNS and CDR2 SASEGT. Trimming removed 3 bases from V and 3 bases from J, with 6 bases in between. This CDR3 spans 13 amino acids. In nucleotides, the CDR3 is TGTGCCAGCAGTGAGGACAGCTACAATGAGCAGTTCTTC. Encoded protein: CASSEDSYNEQFF.

The CDR3 region is CASSEAGQGPGYTF. The CDR3 coding sequence is TGTGCCAGCAGTGAAGCCGGACAGGGCCCAGGCTACACCTTC. This chain connects TRBV2 to TRBJ1-2, with 8 positions matching TRBD1. After removal of 0 bases from V and 8 bases from J, the junction contained 5 bases not matched to a gene. CDR3 size: 14 residues. Germline V gives CDR1 SNHLY, CDR2 FYNNEI.

To note about this clone: This same CDR3 is encoded by further DNA sequences in the sample. The rearrangement joins TRBV5-4 to TRBJ2-5; no clear D gene. CDR1 is SGHNT and CDR2 is YYREEE in the germline V gene (reference sequence). The CDR3 runs 13 residues. Between the trimmed V and J ends, which lost 1 base and 4 bases, there was a span of 8 bases. In DNA, the CDR3 is TGTGCCAGCAGCTTGCCGAGTGGAGAGACCCAGTACTTC. It yields the protein CASSLPSGETQYF. The full variable domain, completed using reference TRBV5-4 and TRBJ2-5, is ETGVTQSPTHLIKTRGQQVTLRCSSQSGHNTVSWYQQALGQGPQFIFQYYREEENGRGNFPPRFSGLQFPNYSSELNVNALELDDSALYLCASSLPSGETQYFGPGTRLLVL.

The rearrangement links TRBV5-1 to TRBJ2-1, with 10 bases matching TRBD2. The CDR3 spans 15 residues. Germline CDR1 reads SGHRS; CDR2 reads YFSETQ. The junction had 5 bases not matched to a gene; V was cut back by 2 bases and J by 6 bases. The DNA of the CDR3 is TGCGCCAGCAGCTTCCTAGCGGGAGAATCCAATGAGCAGTTCTTC. Translating gives CASSFLAGESNEQFF.

This chain links TRBV29-1 with TRBJ2-5; 11 bases match TRBD1. With 0 bases clipped from V and 5 bases from J, the junction kept 2 bases outside the gene matches. The CDR3 sequence is 14 residues long. The germline V gene has CDR1 SQVTM and CDR2 ANQGSEA. CDR3 bases: TGCAGCGTTGAAGAGGACAGGGGGCTTGAGACCCAGTACTTC. Protein product: CSVEEDRGLETQYF. The entire variable domain, with the rest obtained from reference TRBV29-1 and TRBJ2-5, is as follows: SAVISQKPSRDICQRGTSLTIQCQVDSQVTMMFWYRQQPGQSLTLIATANQGSEATYESGFVIDKFPISRPNLTFSTLTVSNMSPEDSSIYLCSVEEDRGLETQYFGPGTRLLVL.

The chain couples TRBV19 to TRBJ2-1; 9 bases agree with TRBD1. J was trimmed by 6 bases and V by 6 bases; bases with no gene match: 6. CDR1 is LNHDA, CDR2 SQIVND, per germline (reference sequence). The CDR3 length is 14 residues. The CDR3 DNA reads TGTGCCAGTAGACCGGGACAGGGTACCAATGAGCAGTTCTTC. The encoded protein is CASRPGQGTNEQFF.